The T cell receptor beta chain described here comes from a study of T cells after yellow fever vaccination. TCRdb re-analysed the 5' RACE reads in MiXCR, keeping a single row per CDR3 protein. The data hold 50,000 to 65,000 distinct CDR3 sequences, with less than 8% observed a single time. The germline CDR1 and CDR2 sequences are PRHDT and FYEKMQ (reference sequence). V shed 4 bases, J shed 6 bases, and the junction held 8 bases outside the gene matches. CDR3 size: 15 residues. This clonotype was recorded at least ten times. The material sequenced was CD8+ T cells not binding an NS4B(214-222) dextramer, sorted from PBMCs, taken roughly 46 days after the first yellow fever vaccination. This sequence was found in a man younger than 30 who received the YFV17D yellow fever vaccine. The chain uses TRBV13 and TRBJ2-2; 7 positions agree with TRBD1. This CDR3 reads CASSSTTGFAGELFF. The CDR3 nucleotides read TGTGCCAGCAGCTCCACGACAGGGTTCGCCGGGGAGCTGTTTTTT.